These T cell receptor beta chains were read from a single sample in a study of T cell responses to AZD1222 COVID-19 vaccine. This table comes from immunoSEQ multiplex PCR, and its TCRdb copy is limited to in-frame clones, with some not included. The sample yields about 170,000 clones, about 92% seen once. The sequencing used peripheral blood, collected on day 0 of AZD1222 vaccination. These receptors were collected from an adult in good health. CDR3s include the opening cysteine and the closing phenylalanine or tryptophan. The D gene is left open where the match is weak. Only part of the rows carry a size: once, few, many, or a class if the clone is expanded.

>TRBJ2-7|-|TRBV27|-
CASSPQEYYEQYF
TGTGCCAGCAGTCCACAGGAGTACTACGAGCAGTACTTC
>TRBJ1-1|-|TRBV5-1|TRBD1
CASSLDGQGNTEAFF
TGCGCCAGCAGCTTAGATGGACAGGGGAACACTGAAGCTTTCTTT
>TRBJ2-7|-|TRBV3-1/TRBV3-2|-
CASSLGRTAEQYF
TGTGCCAGCAGTTTGGGGAGGACCGCGGAGCAGTACTTC
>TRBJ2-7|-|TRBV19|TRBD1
CASSIPDRGQGDEQYF
TGTGCCAGTAGTATTCCGGACAGGGGGCAGGGTGACGAGCAGTACTTC
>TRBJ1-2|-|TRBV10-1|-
CASSRTEGPLYGYTF
TGCGCCAGCAGCCGGACGGAGGGCCCTCTCTATGGCTACACCTTC
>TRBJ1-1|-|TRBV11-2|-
CASSAWTEAFF
TGTGCCAGCAGCGCCTGGACAGAAGCTTTCTTT
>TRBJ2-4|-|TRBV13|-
CASSLITQGLGNIQYF
TGTGCCAGCAGCTTAATTACACAGGGTTTAGGAAACATTCAGTACTTC
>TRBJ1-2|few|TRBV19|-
CASSIERIRYTF
TGTGCCAGTAGTATAGAAAGGATTCGCTACACCTTC
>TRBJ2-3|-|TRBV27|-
CASSVTISSTDTQYF
TGTGCCAGCAGTGTGACCATCTCTAGCACAGATACGCAGTATTTT
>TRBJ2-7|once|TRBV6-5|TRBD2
CASRPLAGLSYEQYF
TGTGCCAGCCGCCCCCTAGCGGGCCTCTCCTACGAGCAGTACTTC
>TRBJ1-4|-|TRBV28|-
CASSGLGGNEKLFF
TGTGCCAGCAGTGGATTGGGGGGAAATGAAAAACTGTTTTTT
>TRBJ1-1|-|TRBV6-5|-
CASNPSLGSNTEAFF
TGTGCCAGCAACCCTAGCTTGGGTTCGAACACTGAAGCTTTCTTT
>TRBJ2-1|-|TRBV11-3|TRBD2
CASSLGLLAGENEQFF
TGTGCCAGCAGCTTAGGTTTGTTAGCGGGGGAAAATGAGCAGTTCTTC
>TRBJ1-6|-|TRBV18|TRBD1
CASSRDRRNSPLHF
TGTGCCAGCTCACGGGACAGGCGGAATTCACCCCTCCACTTT
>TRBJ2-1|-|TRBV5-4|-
CASMASPDNEQFF
TGTGCCAGCATGGCCTCTCCGGACAATGAGCAGTTCTTC
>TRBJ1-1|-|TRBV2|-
CASSAGGNTEAFF
TGTGCCAGCAGTGCCGGGGGAAACACTGAAGCTTTCTTT
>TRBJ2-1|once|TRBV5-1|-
CASSLVGINEQFF
TGCGCCAGCAGCTTGGTGGGCATCAATGAGCAGTTCTTC
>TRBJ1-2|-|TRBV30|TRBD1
CAWSVGWDRANYGYTF
TGTGCCTGGAGTGTTGGATGGGACAGAGCTAACTATGGCTACACCTTC
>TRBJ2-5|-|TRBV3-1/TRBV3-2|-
CASSQDMSGSGETQYF
TGTGCCAGCAGCCAAGATATGTCCGGGAGCGGGGAGACCCAGTACTTC
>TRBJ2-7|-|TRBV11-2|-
CASSLDHARVLSYEQYF
TGTGCCAGCAGCTTAGATCACGCCAGGGTGCTATCCTACGAGCAGTACTTC
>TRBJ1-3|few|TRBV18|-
CASSPQGTGNTIYF
TGTGCCAGCTCACCACAGGGAACTGGAAACACCATATATTTT
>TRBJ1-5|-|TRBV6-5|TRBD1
CASSFGTENQPQHF
TGTGCCAGCAGTTTCGGGACAGAAAATCAGCCCCAGCATTTT
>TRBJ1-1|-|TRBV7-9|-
CASSFPTGGAFF
TGTGCCAGCAGCTTCCCGACGGGGGGGGCTTTCTTT
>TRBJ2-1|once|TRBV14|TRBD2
CASSHLSGSAYNEQFF
TGTGCCAGCAGCCATCTTAGCGGGAGTGCATACAATGAGCAGTTCTTC
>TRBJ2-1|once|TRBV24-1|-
CATSDSRARGDEQFF
TGTGCCACCAGTGATTCCCGGGCTAGAGGTGATGAGCAGTTCTTC
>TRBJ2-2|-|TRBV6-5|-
CASSPRRGSTGELFF
TGTGCCAGCAGTCCCCGCCGGGGTAGCACCGGGGAGCTGTTTTTT
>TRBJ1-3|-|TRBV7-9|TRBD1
CASSSWDSSGNTIYF
TGTGCCAGCAGCTCATGGGACAGCTCTGGAAACACCATATATTTT
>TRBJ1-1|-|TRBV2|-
CASNRELIEAFF
TGTGCCAGCAATAGAGAACTCATTGAAGCTTTCTTT
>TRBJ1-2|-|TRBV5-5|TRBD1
CASGFTLEGATGYTF
TGTGCCAGCGGATTCACCTTGGAGGGGGCTACTGGCTACACCTTC
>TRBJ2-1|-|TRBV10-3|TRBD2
CAIRTGLTSERGGRSYNEQFF
TGTGCCATCAGGACAGGGCTGACTAGTGAGCGGGGGGGACGCTCCTACAATGAGCAGTTCTTC
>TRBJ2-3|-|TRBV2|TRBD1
CASNFPGQGTDTQYF
TGTGCCAGCAATTTCCCCGGACAGGGGACAGATACGCAGTATTTT
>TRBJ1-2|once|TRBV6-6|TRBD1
CASSSGQSYGYTF
TGTGCCAGCAGTTCGGGACAGAGCTATGGCTACACCTTC
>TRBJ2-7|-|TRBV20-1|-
CSASTWEYEQYF
TGCAGTGCTAGTACCTGGGAGTACGAGCAGTACTTC
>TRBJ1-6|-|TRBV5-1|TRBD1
CASSTGTGKGTPLHF
TGCGCCAGCAGCACCGGGACAGGGAAAGGGACACCCCTCCACTTT
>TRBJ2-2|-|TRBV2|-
CASNQQPNTGELFF
TGTGCCAGCAATCAACAGCCCAACACCGGGGAGCTGTTTTTT
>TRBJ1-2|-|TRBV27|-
CASSATGFRGYTF
TGTGCCAGCAGCGCCACAGGGTTTCGGGGCTACACCTTC
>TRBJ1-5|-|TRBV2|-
CASSDDLPQPQHF
TGTGCCAGCAGTGATGATTTGCCACAGCCCCAGCATTTT
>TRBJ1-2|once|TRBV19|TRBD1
CASSINRGDYGYTF
TGTGCCAGTAGTATAAACAGGGGAGACTATGGCTACACCTTC
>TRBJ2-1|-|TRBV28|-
CASSSQPTANEQFF
TGTGCCAGCAGTTCCCAACCGACAGCAAATGAGCAGTTCTTC
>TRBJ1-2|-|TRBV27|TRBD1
CASSSLRTGAIGYGYTF
TGTGCCAGCAGTTCACTCCGGACAGGGGCCATCGGTTATGGCTACACCTTC
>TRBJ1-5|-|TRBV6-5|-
CASSYSGGLTQPQHF
TGTGCCAGCAGTTATTCCGGGGGGCTAACTCAGCCCCAGCATTTT
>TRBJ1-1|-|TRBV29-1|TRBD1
CSVERTGNTEAFF
TGCAGCGTTGAAAGGACAGGTAACACTGAAGCTTTCTTT
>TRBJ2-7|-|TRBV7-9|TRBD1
CASSLIGQGATEQYF
TGTGCCAGCAGCTTAATCGGACAGGGGGCGACCGAGCAGTACTTC
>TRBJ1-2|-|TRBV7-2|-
CASIPQVISRGYTF
TGTGCCAGCATCCCGCAGGTCATATCGAGGGGCTACACCTTC
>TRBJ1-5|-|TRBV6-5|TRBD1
CASRETGGGQPQHF
TGTGCCAGCAGAGAGACAGGGGGGGGTCAGCCCCAGCATTTT
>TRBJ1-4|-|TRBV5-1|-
CASSARGADEKLFF
TGCGCCAGCAGCGCCCGGGGGGCGGACGAAAAACTGTTTTTT
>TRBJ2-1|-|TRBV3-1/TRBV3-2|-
CASSQVYMGLQFF
TGTGCCAGCAGCCAAGTGTATATGGGCTTGCAGTTCTTC
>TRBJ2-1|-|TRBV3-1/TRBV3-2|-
CASSPQGPFSYNEQFF
TGTGCCAGCAGCCCTCAGGGCCCATTCTCCTACAATGAGCAGTTCTTC
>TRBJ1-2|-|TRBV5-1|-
CASSFQTAYGYTF
TGCGCCAGCAGCTTTCAGACTGCATATGGCTACACCTTC
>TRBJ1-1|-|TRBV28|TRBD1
CASSFGPGQGYTEAFF
TGTGCCAGCAGTTTTGGGCCGGGACAGGGTTACACTGAAGCTTTCTTT
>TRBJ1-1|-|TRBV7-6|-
CASSSQGTEAFF
TGTGCCAGCAGCTCCCAGGGTACTGAAGCTTTCTTT
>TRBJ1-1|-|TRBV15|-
CATSRDGLNTEAFF
TGTGCCACCAGCAGAGACGGATTGAACACTGAAGCTTTCTTT
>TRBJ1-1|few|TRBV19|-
CASISKIGGVNTEAFF
TGTGCCAGTATCTCAAAAATCGGGGGCGTGAACACTGAAGCTTTCTTT
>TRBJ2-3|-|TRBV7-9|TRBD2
CASSVSGSYDTQYF
TGTGCCAGCAGCGTTAGCGGGAGTTATGATACGCAGTATTTT